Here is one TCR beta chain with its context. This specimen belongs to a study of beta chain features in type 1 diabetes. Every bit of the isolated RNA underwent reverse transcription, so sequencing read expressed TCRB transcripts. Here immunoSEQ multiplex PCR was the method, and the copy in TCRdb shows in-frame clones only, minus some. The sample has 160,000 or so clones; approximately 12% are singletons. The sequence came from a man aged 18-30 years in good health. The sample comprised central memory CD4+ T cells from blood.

As DNA, the CDR3 is TGTGCCAGCAGCCCGGACAGGGGCGGATTAGATACGCAGTATTTT. Protein sequence: CASSPDRGGLDTQYF. The V and J genes are TRBV7-2 and TRBJ2-3; 9 nucleotides align to TRBD1. Germline V CDR1 and CDR2: SGHTA, FQGNSA. The CDR3 contains 15 residues. V lost 5 bases, J lost 5 bases, and 8 bases stayed unmatched.